What follows are 28 T cell receptor beta chains derived from one specimen sequenced in a study of cytomegalovirus exposure and HLA in healthy donors. Vbeta (60) and Jbeta (13) primers were used in the PCR. Here immunoSEQ multiplex PCR was the method, and the copy in TCRdb shows in-frame clones only, minus some. This table holds more than 85,000 clones, around 72% found once. Source material: PBMCs. These receptors were obtained from a male donor in good health and CMV-seropositive.

This sequence joins TRBV10-3 and TRBJ1-2; D is perhaps TRBD1 (6 bases). Germline CDR1 ENHRY, CDR2 SYGVKD. This CDR3 has 15 residues. V lost 6 bases and J lost 0, with 14 bases in between. The CDR3 DNA reads TGTGCCATCAGGTCCAAGGACAGCACTAACTATGGCTACACCTTC. It specifies CAIRSKDSTNYGYTF.

The genes are TRBV29-1 and TRBJ2-7; D ambiguous. The CDR3 has 12 residues. Trimming pared 4 bases from V and 2 bases from J, leaving 9 bases between. Germline loops: CDR1 SQVTM, CDR2 ANQGSEA. Written as DNA, the CDR3 is TGCAGCGTTGTCCGGGTGCCCTACGAGCAGTACTTC. Translation gives CSVVRVPYEQYF.

The chain couples TRBV30 to TRBJ2-2, with D possibly being TRBD1 (6 bases). Germline CDR1 reads GTSNPN; CDR2 reads SVGIG (reference sequence). The CDR3 runs to 13 residues. V was shortened by 3 bases and J by 8 bases, with 13 bases between the two germline ends. CDR3 sequence: CAWSPRGSGELFF. CDR3 DNA: TGTGCCTGGAGCCCCAGGGGTTCGGGGGAGCTGTTTTTT.

The chain employs TRBV5-1 and TRBJ2-1, with D hard to call. CDR3 length: 15 amino acids. Trimming stripped 0 bases from V and 5 bases from J, with 12 bases between. Looked up from germline, CDR1 is SGHRS and CDR2 is YFSETQ. The CDR3 is CASSLDRVPDNEQFF. CDR3 nucleotide sequence: TGCGCCAGCAGCTTGGATCGGGTGCCGGACAATGAGCAGTTCTTC.

This clone was seen more than once but under ten times. The chain links TRBV6-5 to TRBJ2-2; 7 bases align to TRBD1. J gave up 4 bases and V 2 bases, and 1 base lay outside the gene matches. The CDR3 runs 14 residues. Germline V gene data show CDR1 as MNHEY and CDR2 as SVGAGI. CDR3 sequence (DNA): TGTGCCAGCAGTTACAACAGGGGCACCGGGGAGCTGTTTTTT. The encoded protein is CASSYNRGTGELFF.

V usage is TRBV5-4 and J usage is TRBJ1-5, with TRBD1 identical over 9 bases. The CDR3 totals 14 residues. The ends lost 4 bases at V and 4 bases at J; junction bases unmatched: 3. Germline CDR1 is SGHNT and CDR2 is YYREEE (reference sequence). This chain's CDR3 is CASSVDRGNQPQHF. In DNA form, the CDR3 reads TGTGCCAGCAGCGTGGACAGGGGAAATCAGCCCCAGCATTTT.

The chain joins TRBV6-5 to TRBJ2-7, with D perhaps matching TRBD2 (5 bases). V lost 4 bases, J lost 6 bases, and 10 bases lay in between. This CDR3 contains 12 residues. Germline V CDR1 and CDR2: MNHEY, SVGAGI. In nucleotides, the CDR3 is TGTGCCAGCAGTTCCAGACTACGCGAGCAGTACTTC. Translated: CASSSRLREQYF.

The chain uses TRBV19 and TRBJ1-2; 7 nucleotides agree with TRBD1. The germline V gene has CDR1 LNHDA and CDR2 SQIVND (reference sequence). After removal of 6 bases from V and 0 bases from J, the junction contained 7 bases not matched to a gene. The CDR3 has 15 amino acids. The CDR3 coding sequence is TGTGCCAGTAGCGCACCCGGGACAGCTAACTATGGCTACACCTTC. The encoded protein is CASSAPGTANYGYTF.

This sequence joins TRBV4-3 and TRBJ2-5; 7 positions agree with TRBD1. Trimming removed 3 bases from V and 1 base from J; junction bases left unmatched: 5. Looked up from germline, CDR1 is LGHNA and CDR2 is YSLEER. This CDR3 contains 15 residues. CDR3 sequence: CASSQGTGAQETQYF. The CDR3 bases are TGCGCCAGCAGCCAGGGAACAGGGGCCCAAGAGACCCAGTACTTC.

This chain uses TRBV11-2 with TRBJ1-1; no clear D. Trimming left V 1 base short and J 5 bases short, with 8 bases between. Germline assignment: CDR1 SGHAT and CDR2 FQNNGV. The CDR3 covers 13 residues. The CDR3 bases are TGTGCCAGCAGCTTAGCCCCCGTAACTGAAGCTTTCTTT. Translating gives CASSLAPVTEAFF.

The chain links TRBV7-2 to TRBJ1-1, with D possibly being TRBD1 (5 bases). Trimming took 5 bases from V and 4 from J, leaving 14 bases between them. The germline CDR1 and CDR2 sequences are SGHTA and FQGNSA. The CDR3 is made up of 14 amino acids. CDR3 bases: TGTGCCAGCAGCGGAGGGGCGTCGGGCACTGAAGCTTTCTTT. It encodes CASSGGASGTEAFF. Supplemented by reference TRBV7-2 and TRBJ1-1, the full variable domain reads GAGVSQSPSNKVTEKGKDVELRCDPISGHTALYWYRQSLGQGLEFLIYFQGNSAPDKSGLPSDRFSAERTGGSVSTLTIQRTQQEDSAVYLCASSGGASGTEAFFGQGTRLTVV.

The table lists this clone with a count of one. The chain carries TRBV27 and TRBJ2-5; 7 positions match TRBD1. Unmatched junction bases numbered 4, after V lost 7 bases and J lost 2 bases. The CDR3 is 13 amino acids. The V gene's germline CDR1 is MNHEY and CDR2 SMNVEV (reference sequence). The chain's CDR3 is CASTSGQQETQYF. The CDR3, as DNA: TGTGCCAGCACCTCGGGACAGCAAGAGACCCAGTACTTC.

This clone was found a few times. Additional DNA sequences in this sample encode the identical CDR3. V usage is TRBV2 and J usage is TRBJ2-7; D call uncertain. Trimming removed 6 bases at V and 1 base at J, with 13 bases between. The germline V gene encodes CDR1 SNHLY and CDR2 FYNNEI. The CDR3 runs to 14 residues. The CDR3 DNA reads TGTGCCAGCAGCGCCGGGTCACTTTCCTACGAGCAGTACTTC. Amino acid sequence: CASSAGSLSYEQYF.

The rearrangement joins TRBV7-9 to TRBJ2-3, with D maybe TRBD1 (5 bases). This CDR3 comprises 15 residues. V dropped 3 bases and J dropped 2 bases, with 12 bases sitting between them. CDR1 is SEHNR and CDR2 is FQNEAQ in the germline V gene (reference sequence). The CDR3 reads CASSFSARVTDTQYF. DNA of the CDR3: TGTGCCAGCAGCTTTTCTGCCAGGGTCACAGATACGCAGTATTTT.

The rearrangement links TRBV6-5 to TRBJ2-5; D possibly corresponds to TRBD2 (6 bases). The CDR3 runs 15 residues. V gave up 4 bases and J gave up 5 bases, with 17 bases separating them. CDR1 is MNHEY and CDR2 is SVGAGI in the germline V gene. CDR3 region: CASSLIRGTGETQYF. Written as DNA, the CDR3 is TGTGCCAGCAGTTTGATACGGGGGACCGGGGAGACCCAGTACTTC.

The V and J genes are TRBV15 and TRBJ2-3; 7 bases are shared with TRBD2. This CDR3 is 15 amino acids long. CDR1 LNHNV and CDR2 YYDKDF come from the germline V gene (reference sequence). V was clipped by 1 base and J by 3 bases; unmatched bases: 4. The CDR3 region has the DNA TGTGCCACCAGCAGAGTCGGGGGGAGGACAGATACGCAGTATTTT. Residues: CATSRVGGRTDTQYF. The full variable domain, in which reference TRBV15 and TRBJ2-3 provide the parts outside the CDR3, is DAMVIQNPRYQVTQFGKPVTLSCSQTLNHNVMYWYQQKSSQAPKLLFHYYDKDFNNEADTPDNFQSRRPNTSFCFLDIRSPGLGDTAMYLCATSRVGGRTDTQYFGPGTRLTVL.

V usage is TRBV10-3 and J usage is TRBJ2-3, with 7 bases aligning to TRBD2. Looked up from germline, CDR1 is ENHRY and CDR2 is SYGVKD. The length of the CDR3 is 12 residues. The CDR3 nucleotides are TGTGCTCTTCGGGGGGGCACAGATACGCAGTATTTT. It specifies CALRGGTDTQYF.

This clone was counted between two and nine times. The chain employs TRBV18 and TRBJ2-6; tentative D call: TRBD1 (5 bases). Germline CDR1 and CDR2: KGHSH and LQKENI. V lost 4 bases, J lost 0 bases, and 10 bases lay in between. The CDR3 runs 16 residues. This chain's CDR3 is CASSLDSSSGANVLTF. The CDR3 DNA reads TGTGCCAGCTCACTAGACAGTAGCTCTGGGGCCAACGTCCTGACTTTC.

This sequence joins TRBV5-1 and TRBJ2-6; no reliable D call. The CDR3 contains 15 residues. V was pared by 1 base and J by 1 base, with 6 bases between. Germline V gene sequence: CDR1 SGHRS, CDR2 YFSETQ. The CDR3 DNA reads as TGCGCCAGCAGCTTGTCAGTATCTGGGGCCAACGTCCTGACTTTC. This translates into CASSLSVSGANVLTF.

This chain connects TRBV9 to TRBJ2-6; TRBD1 matches 10 bases. J lost 2 bases, V lost 0 bases, and 2 bases had no gene match. Germline V gives CDR1 SGDLS, CDR2 YYNGEE. The length of the CDR3 is 17 residues. This chain's CDR3 is CASSVAGTGAGANVLTF. The CDR3 nucleotides read TGTGCCAGCAGCGTAGCTGGGACAGGGGCTGGGGCCAACGTCCTGACTTTC.

The chain is built from TRBV10-3 and TRBJ1-5; D is possibly TRBD1 (6 bases). The CDR3 loop spans 15 amino acids. In germline, CDR1 is ENHRY, CDR2 SYGVKD. V dropped 5 bases and J dropped 1 base, with 12 bases sitting between them. Written as DNA, the CDR3 is TGTGCCATCAGTCAACAGGGAAGAAGCAATCAGCCCCAGCATTTT. The encoded protein is CAISQQGRSNQPQHF.

The V call is TRBV5-6, the J call TRBJ2-1; D is perhaps TRBD1 (6 bases). Looked up from germline, CDR1 is SGHDT and CDR2 is YYEEEE. The CDR3 loop spans 15 amino acids. V was pared by 4 bases and J by 7 bases, with 18 bases between. In nucleotides, the CDR3 is TGTGCCAGCAGCCTGGACAGCCTTGGGGCTAATGAGCAGTTCTTC. Its translation: CASSLDSLGANEQFF.

The chain joins TRBV2 to TRBJ2-1; D may be TRBD2 (6 bases). Trimming pared 11 bases from V and 1 base from J, leaving 15 bases between. Germline CDR1 is SNHLY and CDR2 is FYNNEI. This CDR3 region has 14 residues. The CDR3 bases are TGTGCCGCGGGGCGGATGACTTCCTACAATGAGCAGTTCTTC. This gives the protein CAAGRMTSYNEQFF.

The chain employs TRBV6-6 and TRBJ2-7; D is possibly TRBD1 (5 bases). Germline assignment: CDR1 MNHNY and CDR2 SVGAGI (reference sequence). V was clipped by 0 bases and J by 7 bases, with 10 bases between them. The CDR3 spans 13 residues. The CDR3 bases are TGTGCCAGCAGTTACTCCTGGGGCCAAGAGCAGTACTTC. It specifies CASSYSWGQEQYF.

This chain connects TRBV5-4 to TRBJ2-5; 7 positions agree with TRBD2. CDR1 is SGHNT and CDR2 is YYREEE in the germline V gene (reference sequence). V dropped 3 bases and J dropped 3; count of bases not matched to a gene: 11. The CDR3 loop spans 16 amino acids. The CDR3 spells CASSYELPGLEETQYF. The CDR3 nucleotides are TGTGCCAGCAGCTACGAGCTTCCCGGACTAGAAGAGACCCAGTACTTC.

This chain connects TRBV11-2 to TRBJ1-1; tentative D call: TRBD1 (6 bases). The CDR3 loop spans 15 amino acids. CDR1 and CDR2 from the germline V gene are SGHAT and FQNNGV. V lost 6 bases and J 5 bases, leaving 19 bases between the germline ends. The DNA of the CDR3 is TGTGCCAGCAGTCACAGGGACCGGGGAAGAACTGAAGCTTTCTTT. Protein sequence: CASSHRDRGRTEAFF.

The V gene is TRBV27, the J gene TRBJ1-1, with a possible D match to TRBD1 (5 bases). CDR1 MNHEY and CDR2 SMNVEV come from the germline V gene (reference sequence). Trimming removed 2 bases from V and 5 bases from J, with 21 bases in between. The CDR3 runs to 17 residues. The chain's CDR3 is CASSLRQGQVIGTEAFF. For the CDR3, the DNA is TGTGCCAGCAGTTTACGGCAGGGCCAGGTAATTGGGACTGAAGCTTTCTTT.

The chain links TRBV10-3 to TRBJ1-1; D is possibly TRBD1 (6 bases). Germline V gene sequence: CDR1 ENHRY, CDR2 SYGVKD. Between the trimmed V and J ends, which lost 6 bases and 0 bases, there was a span of 14 bases. The CDR3 covers 15 residues. For the CDR3, the DNA is TGTGCCATCAGCGATCCCGGGACATTGAACACTGAAGCTTTCTTT. Its translation is CAISDPGTLNTEAFF.